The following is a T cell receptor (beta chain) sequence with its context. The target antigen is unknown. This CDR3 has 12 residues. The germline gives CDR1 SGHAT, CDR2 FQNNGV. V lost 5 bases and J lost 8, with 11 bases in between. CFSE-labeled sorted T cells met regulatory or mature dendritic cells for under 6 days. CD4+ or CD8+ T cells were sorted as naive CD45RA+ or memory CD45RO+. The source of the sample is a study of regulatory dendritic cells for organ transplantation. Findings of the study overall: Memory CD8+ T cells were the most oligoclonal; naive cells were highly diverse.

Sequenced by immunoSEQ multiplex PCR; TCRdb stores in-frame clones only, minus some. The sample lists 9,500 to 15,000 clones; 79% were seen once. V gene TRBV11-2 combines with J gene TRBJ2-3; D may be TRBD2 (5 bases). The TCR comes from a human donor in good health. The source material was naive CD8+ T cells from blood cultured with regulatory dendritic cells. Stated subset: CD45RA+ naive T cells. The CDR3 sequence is CASSHRGGTQYF. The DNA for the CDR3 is TGTGCCAGCAGCCACCGAGGAGGTACGCAGTATTTT.